These 5 T cell receptor beta chains came from one sample sequenced in a study of graft-versus-host responses after intestinal transplantation. Clones were read by immunoSEQ multiplex PCR, and TCRdb kept only the in-frame ones, dropping some. This table has about 60,000 clones, about nine tenths appearing once. Tissue from the graft was processed to free its intraepithelial and lamina propria lymphocytes. This sample comprised ileum tissue, obtained about 350 days after transplant. Receptors were obtained from a human patient who received an intestinal transplant, so some T cells may come from the graft donor.

The gene calls are TRBV5-5 and TRBJ2-7; D may be TRBD2 (6 bases). The V gene lost 2 bases and the J gene lost 6 bases, with 15 bases spanning the gap. CDR3 length equals 14 residues. Germline-derived CDR1 and CDR2 are SGHKS and YYEKEE (reference sequence). The CDR3 here is CASSLSGLAGEQYF. Here the CDR3 DNA reads TGTGCCAGCAGCTTAAGCGGGCTAGCAGGCGAGCAGTACTTC.

The chain recombines TRBV28 with TRBJ2-7; either TRBD1 or TRBD2 may supply D (5 bases each). CDR1 and CDR2 from the germline V gene are MDHEN and SYDVKM. With 1 base removed from V and 3 bases from J, the gap between germline ends came to 10 bases. CDR3 length equals 14 residues. DNA of the CDR3: TGTGCCAGCAGTTTATCGGGACCCTTCTACGAGCAGTACTTC. It specifies CASSLSGPFYEQYF. The full variable domain, completed using reference TRBV28 and TRBJ2-7, is DVKVTQSSRYLVKRTGEKVFLECVQDMDHENMFWYRQDPGLGLRLIYFSYDVKMKEKGDIPEGYSVSREKKERFSLILESASTNQTSMYLCASSLSGPFYEQYFGPGTRLTVT.

This clone occurred once. The chain carries TRBV11-2 and TRBJ1-1, with 8 bases aligning to TRBD1. V shed 3 bases and J 0 bases; nucleotides not matched to a gene: 9. CDR3 size: 17 residues. The germline gives CDR1 SGHAT, CDR2 FQNNGV. CDR3 in DNA: TGTGCCAGCAGCTTCAGGACAGGGCCAACCTTGAACACTGAAGCTTTCTTT. Its protein product is CASSFRTGPTLNTEAFF.

This clone was detected a few times. The chain carries TRBV19 and TRBJ1-4; D is undetermined. Germline assignment: CDR1 LNHDA and CDR2 SQIVND (reference sequence). The CDR3 has 14 residues. Trimming stripped 5 bases from V and 4 bases from J, with 11 bases between. The chain's CDR3 is CASSDQAYNEKLFF. The DNA for the CDR3 is TGTGCCAGTAGTGATCAGGCTTATAATGAAAAACTGTTTTTT.

This chain connects TRBV28 to TRBJ2-3; 10 nucleotides agree with TRBD2. CDR3 length: 18 amino acids. Germline values: CDR1 MDHEN, CDR2 SYDVKM. V shed 5 bases and J 6 bases; nucleotides not matched to a gene: 17. In DNA form, the CDR3 reads TGTGCCAGCAGTGGGACTAGCGCCCCTAATCCCTTGGGGGATACGCAGTATTTT. It translates to CASSGTSAPNPLGDTQYF.